Each of the 23 T cell receptor beta chains below was sequenced from the same sample in a study of cytomegalovirus exposure and HLA in healthy donors. The protocol was immunoSEQ multiplex PCR, while the TCRdb copy is restricted to in-frame clones and leaves out a portion. The table records 110,000 or so clones, about 91% of them present only once. The sample was PBMCs. The source of these receptors is a man between 18 and 29 years old in good health and CMV-seronegative.

A few counts support this clone. The J gene is TRBJ2-1, the V gene TRBV5-1, with a weak D call TRBD2 (5 bases). The germline CDR1 and CDR2 sequences are SGHRS and YFSETQ. V gave up 0 bases and J gave up 6 bases, with 10 bases separating them. This CDR3 comprises 14 residues. In nucleotides, the CDR3 is TGCGCCAGCAGCTTGGAGGCTAGCCGCAATGAGCAGTTCTTC. This translates into CASSLEASRNEQFF.

The chain uses TRBV4-3 and TRBJ2-7, with TRBD1 identical over 8 bases. J was trimmed by 4 bases and V by 3 bases; bases with no gene match: 8. CDR3 length equals 15 residues. From germline, CDR1 is LGHNA and CDR2 YSLEER. CDR3 nucleotide sequence: TGCGCCAGCAGCCAGGCGTCGGGACAGGCGTACGAGCAGTACTTC. Translation: CASSQASGQAYEQYF.

This chain links TRBV6-1 with TRBJ2-1; TRBD2 is a possible D gene (5 bases). CDR1 and CDR2 from the germline V gene are MNHNS and SASEGT. Trimming took 8 bases from V and 2 from J, leaving 25 bases between them. The CDR3 consists of 18 residues. The CDR3 reads CASGALGFGFGTYNEQFF. CDR3 bases: TGTGCCAGCGGTGCTTTGGGTTTTGGGTTCGGGACCTACAATGAGCAGTTCTTC.

This clone has just a few counts. The chain recombines TRBV18 with TRBJ2-7; possibly TRBD1 for D (6 bases). Germline V lookup: CDR1 KGHSH, CDR2 LQKENI. The CDR3 is made up of 14 amino acids. V gave up 6 bases and J gave up 3 bases, with 15 bases separating them. CDR3 coding DNA: TGTGCCAGCTCGCTCCTGGGGGCGGACTACGAGCAGTACTTC. Its protein is CASSLLGADYEQYF.

The J gene is TRBJ1-5, the V gene TRBV9; no clear D gene. The CDR3 is 13 amino acids. V dropped 3 bases and J dropped 8 bases, with 12 bases sitting between them. Looked up from germline, CDR1 is SGDLS and CDR2 is YYNGEE. CDR3 coding DNA: TGTGCCAGCAGCGCCACTCCCGGAGAGCCCCAGCATTTT. It specifies CASSATPGEPQHF.

The rearrangement links TRBV18 to TRBJ2-7; 13 bases match TRBD2. The germline gives CDR1 KGHSH, CDR2 LQKENI. The junction had 7 bases not matched to a gene; V was cut back by 6 bases and J by 5 bases. This CDR3 spans 15 amino acids. CDR3 in DNA: TGTGCCAGCTCGCAACTACTAGCGGGAGGGCACGAGCAGTACTTC. Protein sequence: CASSQLLAGGHEQYF. Variable domain in full (rest from reference TRBV18 and TRBJ2-7): NAGVMQNPRHLVRRRGQEARLRCSPMKGHSHVYWYRQLPEEGLKFMVYLQKENIIDESGMPKERFSAEFPKEGPSILRIQQVVRGDSAAYFCASSQLLAGGHEQYFGPGTRLTVT.

The rearrangement joins TRBV7-6 to TRBJ2-1; D unresolved. The CDR3 has 16 residues. Germline V gene lookup returns CDR1 SGHVS and CDR2 FNYEAQ. The ends were cut back, 5 bases at V and 8 bases at J, with 22 bases in the middle. The CDR3 DNA follows: TGTGCCAGCAGCCTGAGCGCATCGATTCCCTCGGATGAGCAGTTCTTC. It translates to CASSLSASIPSDEQFF.

The chain combines TRBV15 with TRBJ1-2, with 7 bases lining up with TRBD1. Germline V gives CDR1 LNHNV, CDR2 YYDKDF (reference sequence). The trim removed 0 bases at V and 6 bases at J, leaving 4 bases unmatched. The CDR3 length is 14 residues. The CDR3 loop is CATSRDIQGDGYTF. In DNA form, the CDR3 reads TGTGCCACCAGCAGAGATATCCAGGGGGATGGCTACACCTTC.

The chain joins TRBV27 to TRBJ1-2; maybe TRBD1 (6 bases). V lost 3 bases and J 7 bases, leaving 15 bases between the germline ends. The CDR3 length is 14 residues. Germline V gene data show CDR1 as MNHEY and CDR2 as SMNVEV (reference sequence). The CDR3 DNA follows: TGTGCCAGCAGTTTCGGGCAGGGGTGGCTTGGCTACACCTTC. It is translated as CASSFGQGWLGYTF.

The chain combines TRBV4-2 with TRBJ2-1; 10 positions match TRBD2. The ends lost 0 bases at V and 8 bases at J; junction bases unmatched: 13. Germline-derived CDR1 and CDR2 are LGHNA and YNFKEQ. The CDR3 is 18 residues long. The CDR3 here is CASSQDTLGTSVVHEQFF. The CDR3 DNA sequence: TGTGCCAGCAGCCAAGATACTCTCGGGACTAGCGTTGTTCATGAGCAGTTCTTC.

This chain uses TRBV11-2 with TRBJ1-1; tentative D call: TRBD1 (5 bases). The CDR3 extends over 13 amino acids. The germline V and J ends were trimmed by 1 base and 10 bases, with 13 bases remaining between them. The germline CDR1 and CDR2 sequences are SGHAT and FQNNGV. The CDR3 nucleotides read TGTGCCAGCAGCTTAGCGTCCAGGGTTGTAGCTTTCTTT. Translated: CASSLASRVVAFF.

The rearrangement joins TRBV28 to TRBJ2-5, with TRBD1 as a possible D gene (5 bases). This CDR3 has 14 residues. Looked up from germline, CDR1 is MDHEN and CDR2 is SYDVKM. V lost 6 bases to trimming and J lost 4 bases, with 15 bases between them. The CDR3 spells CASSRQLRAETQYF. CDR3 nucleotides: TGTGCCAGCAGCCGACAGCTCCGGGCAGAGACCCAGTACTTC. Complete variable domain (other parts from reference TRBV28 and TRBJ2-5): DVKVTQSSRYLVKRTGEKVFLECVQDMDHENMFWYRQDPGLGLRLIYFSYDVKMKEKGDIPEGYSVSREKKERFSLILESASTNQTSMYLCASSRQLRAETQYFGPGTRLLVL.

The gene calls are TRBV10-1 and TRBJ2-5; no clear D. Germline loops: CDR1 WNHNN, CDR2 SYGVQD (reference sequence). The CDR3 runs to 13 residues. V was clipped by 0 bases and J by 5 bases, with 7 bases between them. In DNA, the CDR3 is TGCGCCAGCAGTGAGTCACCGAGGGAGACCCAGTACTTC. Protein sequence: CASSESPRETQYF.

This clone is labeled medium-sized. This chain connects TRBV4-2 to TRBJ2-7, with a tentative D call TRBD2 (6 bases). CDR1 and CDR2 (germline): LGHNA, YNFKEQ. The CDR3 spans 15 residues. V was trimmed by 0 bases and J by 0 bases, leaving 9 bases between them. The CDR3 here is CASSQDERASYEQYF. For the CDR3, the DNA is TGTGCCAGCAGCCAAGATGAGCGGGCCTCCTACGAGCAGTACTTC.

This sequence joins TRBV10-2 and TRBJ2-7; 7 bases fit TRBD1. CDR3 length equals 12 residues. Germline CDR1 WSHSY, CDR2 SAAADI. After removal of 9 bases from V and 0 bases from J, the junction contained 2 bases not matched to a gene. This chain's CDR3 is CARGTVSYEQYF. The CDR3 DNA reads as TGCGCCAGGGGGACAGTCTCCTACGAGCAGTACTTC.

V usage is TRBV27 and J usage is TRBJ1-2; a weak D match, TRBD1 (6 bases). The CDR3 totals 12 residues. Trimming removed 8 bases at V and 10 bases at J, with 17 bases between. Germline CDR1 and CDR2: MNHEY and SMNVEV (reference sequence). Here the CDR3 DNA reads TGTGCCAGCGGACAGAGGATGGAGGTCTACACCTTC. As protein: CASGQRMEVYTF.

The genes are TRBV4-3 and TRBJ1-6; D is unresolved. CDR1 is LGHNA and CDR2 is YSLEER in the germline V gene. V was pared by 0 bases and J by 5 bases, with 8 bases between. This CDR3 comprises 15 residues. Here the CDR3 DNA reads TGCGCCAGCAGCCAAGACGGCGGGGATAATTCACCCCTCCACTTT. This codes for CASSQDGGDNSPLHF.

The V and J genes are TRBV11-2 and TRBJ2-7; 7 positions match TRBD1. CDR1 and CDR2 from the germline V gene are SGHAT and FQNNGV. V was clipped by 5 bases and J by 7 bases; unmatched bases: 5. The CDR3 spans 12 residues. The CDR3 sequence: CASSQTGYEQYF. For the CDR3, the DNA is TGTGCCAGCAGCCAGACAGGGTATGAGCAGTACTTC.

The chain couples TRBV7-9 to TRBJ2-1; the match to TRBD2 covers 9 bases. V lost 5 bases, J lost 2 bases, and 10 bases stayed unmatched. Germline lookup yields CDR1 SEHNR and CDR2 FQNEAQ (reference sequence). The CDR3 has 17 residues. CDR3 region: CASSHDRGLAPYNEQFF. The CDR3 DNA follows: TGTGCCAGCAGCCATGATAGGGGACTAGCACCCTACAATGAGCAGTTCTTC.

The genes are TRBV4-2 and TRBJ2-7; the match to TRBD1 covers 7 bases. J was trimmed by 3 bases and V by 1 base; bases with no gene match: 6. CDR3 length equals 15 residues. CDR1 LGHNA and CDR2 YNFKEQ come from the germline V gene. The CDR3, as DNA: TGTGCCAGCAGCCAAGGAGACAGGGCGAACTACGAGCAGTACTTC. Protein product: CASSQGDRANYEQYF.

The chain combines TRBV28 with TRBJ1-4; 9 nucleotides align to TRBD1. The trim removed 6 bases at V and 8 bases at J, leaving 7 bases unmatched. The CDR3 loop spans 14 amino acids. Germline V gives CDR1 MDHEN, CDR2 SYDVKM. CDR3 amino acids: CASRVQGAREKLFF. The CDR3 bases are TGTGCCAGCAGAGTACAGGGGGCTCGGGAAAAACTGTTTTTT.

The chain couples TRBV6-4 to TRBJ2-3; TRBD2 agrees at 8 bases. V shed 3 bases, J shed 2 bases, and the junction held 4 bases outside the gene matches. The CDR3 has 15 residues. Per the germline V gene, CDR1 is MRHNA and CDR2 is SNTAGT. The CDR3 nucleotides are TGTGCCAGCAGTGAACAGCGGGGGCTCACAGATACGCAGTATTTT. Amino acids: CASSEQRGLTDTQYF.

This clone was detected once. J is TRBJ1-2 and V is TRBV6-1; D uncertain. Germline V gives CDR1 MNHNS, CDR2 SASEGT. CDR3 length equals 12 residues. Trimming shortened V by 8 bases and J by 1 base, and 8 bases separated the two germline ends. The CDR3 protein is CASLGDNYGYTF. In DNA, the CDR3 is TGTGCCAGCTTAGGAGATAACTATGGCTACACCTTC.